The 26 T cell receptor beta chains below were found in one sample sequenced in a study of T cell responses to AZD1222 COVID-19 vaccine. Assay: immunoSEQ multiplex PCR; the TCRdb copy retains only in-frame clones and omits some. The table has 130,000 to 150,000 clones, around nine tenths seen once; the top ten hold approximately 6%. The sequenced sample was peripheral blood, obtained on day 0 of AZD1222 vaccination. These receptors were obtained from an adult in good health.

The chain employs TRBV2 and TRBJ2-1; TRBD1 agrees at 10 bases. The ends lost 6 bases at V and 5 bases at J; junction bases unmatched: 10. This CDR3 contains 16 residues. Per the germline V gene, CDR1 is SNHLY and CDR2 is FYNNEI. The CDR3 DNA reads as TGTGCCAGCAGACAAGGGTGGGGACAGGGGCACAATGAGCAGTTCTTC. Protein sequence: CASRQGWGQGHNEQFF. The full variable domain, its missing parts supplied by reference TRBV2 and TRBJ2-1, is EPEVTQTPSHQVTQMGQEVILRCVPISNHLYFYWYRQILGQKVEFLVSFYNNEISEKSEIFDDQFSVERPDGSNFTLKIRSTKLEDSAMYFCASRQGWGQGHNEQFFGPGTRLTVL.

In nucleotides, the CDR3 is TGTGCCAGCAGCTTAGGCCCGGCTTTGTCTGGAAACACCATATATTTT. Translation: CASSLGPALSGNTIYF. The chain couples TRBV7-3 to TRBJ1-3, with unresolved D. The CDR3 loop spans 16 amino acids. Germline V CDR1 and CDR2: SGHTA, FQGTGA. V gave up 2 bases and J gave up 1 base, with 12 bases separating them.

The CDR3 region has the DNA TGTGCCAGCAGTTTCAGGGGTTCCGAGCAGTACTTC. Translated, it gives CASSFRGSEQYF. The rearrangement joins TRBV28 to TRBJ2-7, with a possible D match to TRBD1 (6 bases). The CDR3 loop spans 12 amino acids. Germline V gene data show CDR1 as MDHEN and CDR2 as SYDVKM. V dropped 3 bases and J dropped 6 bases, with 9 bases sitting between them.

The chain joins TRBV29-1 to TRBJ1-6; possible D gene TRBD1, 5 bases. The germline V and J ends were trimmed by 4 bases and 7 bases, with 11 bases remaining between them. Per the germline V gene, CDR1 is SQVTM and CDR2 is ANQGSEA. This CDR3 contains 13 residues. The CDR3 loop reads CSVVQGSNSPLHF. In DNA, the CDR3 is TGCAGCGTTGTTCAGGGCTCGAATTCACCCCTCCACTTT.

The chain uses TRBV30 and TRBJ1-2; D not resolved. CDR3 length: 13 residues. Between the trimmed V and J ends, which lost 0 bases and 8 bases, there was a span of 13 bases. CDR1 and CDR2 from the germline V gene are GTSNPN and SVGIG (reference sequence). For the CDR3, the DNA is TGTGCCTGGAGTGTCGTGAGATCTCGGGGCTACACCTTC. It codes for CAWSVVRSRGYTF.

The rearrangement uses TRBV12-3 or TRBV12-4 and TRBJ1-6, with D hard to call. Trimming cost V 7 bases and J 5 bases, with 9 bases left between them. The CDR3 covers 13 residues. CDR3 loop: CASKIRDNSPLHF. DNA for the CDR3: TGTGCCAGCAAAATCCGGGATAATTCACCCCTCCACTTT.

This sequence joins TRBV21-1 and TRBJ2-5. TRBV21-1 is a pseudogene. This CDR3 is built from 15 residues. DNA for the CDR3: TGTGCCAGCAGCTCCTACGGGCGGCGCTTGGAGACCCAGTACTTC. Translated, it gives CASSSYGRRLETQYF.

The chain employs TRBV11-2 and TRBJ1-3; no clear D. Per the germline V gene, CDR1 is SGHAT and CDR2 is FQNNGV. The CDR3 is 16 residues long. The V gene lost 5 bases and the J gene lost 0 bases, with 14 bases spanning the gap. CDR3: CASSRSWWNSGNTIYF. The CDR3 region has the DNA TGTGCCAGCAGCCGCTCTTGGTGGAACTCTGGAAACACCATATATTTT.

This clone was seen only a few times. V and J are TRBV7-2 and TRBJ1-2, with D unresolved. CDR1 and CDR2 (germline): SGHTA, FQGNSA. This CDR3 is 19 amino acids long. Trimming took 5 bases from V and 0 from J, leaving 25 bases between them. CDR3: CASSPNHTFLTRPNYGYTF. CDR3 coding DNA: TGTGCCAGCAGCCCAAACCACACTTTCCTCACCCGACCTAACTATGGCTACACCTTC.

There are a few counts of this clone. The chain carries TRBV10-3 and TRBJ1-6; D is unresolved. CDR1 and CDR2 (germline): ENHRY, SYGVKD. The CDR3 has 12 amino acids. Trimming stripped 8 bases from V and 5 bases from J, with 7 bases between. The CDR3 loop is CAIGQDNSPLHF. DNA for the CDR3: TGTGCCATCGGGCAGGATAATTCACCCCTCCACTTT.

CDR3 sequence (DNA): TGTGCCAGCAAGAAACTAGCGGGAGCAGAGACCCAGTACTTC. Translation: CASKKLAGAETQYF. The rearrangement uses TRBV6-5 and TRBJ2-5, with 11 positions matching TRBD2. This CDR3 is built from 14 residues. The germline gives CDR1 MNHEY, CDR2 SVGAGI. The V gene end was trimmed by 7 bases and the J gene end by 4 bases; junction bases not matched to a gene: 5.

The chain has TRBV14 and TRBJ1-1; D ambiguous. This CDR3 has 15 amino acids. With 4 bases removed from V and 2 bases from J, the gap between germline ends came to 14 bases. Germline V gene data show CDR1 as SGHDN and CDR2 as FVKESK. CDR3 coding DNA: TGTGCCAGCAGCCTAACGCCTCTCGTCAACACTGAAGCTTTCTTT. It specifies CASSLTPLVNTEAFF.

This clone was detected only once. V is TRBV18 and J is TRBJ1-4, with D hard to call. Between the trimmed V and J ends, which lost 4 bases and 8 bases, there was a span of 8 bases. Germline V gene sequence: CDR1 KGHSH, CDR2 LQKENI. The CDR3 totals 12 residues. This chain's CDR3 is CASSLGQEKLFF. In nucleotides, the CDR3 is TGTGCCAGCTCACTGGGTCAGGAAAAACTGTTTTTT.

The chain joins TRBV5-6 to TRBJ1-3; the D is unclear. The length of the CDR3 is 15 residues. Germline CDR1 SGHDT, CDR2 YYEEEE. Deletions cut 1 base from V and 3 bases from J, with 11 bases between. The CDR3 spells CASSLTGLVGNTIYF. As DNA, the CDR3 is TGTGCCAGCAGCTTGACTGGGTTGGTTGGAAACACCATATATTTT.

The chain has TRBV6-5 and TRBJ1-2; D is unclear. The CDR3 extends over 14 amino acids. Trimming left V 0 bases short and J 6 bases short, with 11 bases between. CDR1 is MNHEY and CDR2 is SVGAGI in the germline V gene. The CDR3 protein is CASSYSMNSDGYTF. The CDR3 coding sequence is TGTGCCAGCAGTTACTCGATGAACAGCGATGGCTACACCTTC.

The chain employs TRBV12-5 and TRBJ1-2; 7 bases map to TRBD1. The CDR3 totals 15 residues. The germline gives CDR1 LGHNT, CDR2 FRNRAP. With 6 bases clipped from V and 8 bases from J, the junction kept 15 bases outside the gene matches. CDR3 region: CASGLHQGGGGGYTF. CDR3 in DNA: TGTGCTAGTGGCCTCCATCAGGGGGGAGGCGGAGGCTACACCTTC.

This CDR3 reads CASSPDRGVTVNTEAFF. Written as DNA, the CDR3 is TGTGCCAGCAGCCCGGACAGGGGAGTAACGGTGAACACTGAAGCTTTCTTT. The V call is TRBV7-8, the J call TRBJ1-1; TRBD1 agrees at 9 bases. CDR1 and CDR2 (germline): SGHVS, FQNEAQ. The CDR3 consists of 17 residues. J gave up 0 bases and V 5 bases, and 10 bases lay outside the gene matches. Combining the CDR3 with reference TRBV7-8 and TRBJ1-1 gives the whole variable domain GAGVSQSPRYKVAKRGQDVALRCDPISGHVSLFWYQQALGQGPEFLTYFQNEAQLDKSGLPSDRFFAERPEGSVSTLKIQRTQQEDSAVYLCASSPDRGVTVNTEAFFGQGTRLTVV.

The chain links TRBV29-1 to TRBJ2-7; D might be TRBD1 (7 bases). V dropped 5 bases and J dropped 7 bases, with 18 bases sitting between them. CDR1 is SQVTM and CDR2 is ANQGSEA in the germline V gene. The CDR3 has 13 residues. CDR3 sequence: CSVQQTGRGEQYF. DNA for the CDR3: TGCAGCGTTCAACAGACAGGGCGGGGAGAGCAGTACTTC.

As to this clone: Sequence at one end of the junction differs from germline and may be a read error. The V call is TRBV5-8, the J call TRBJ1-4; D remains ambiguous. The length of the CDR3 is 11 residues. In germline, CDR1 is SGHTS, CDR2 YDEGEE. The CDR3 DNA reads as TGTGCCAGCAGCTTGCTCTCGTACGGGAGTTTT. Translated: CASSLLSYGSF.

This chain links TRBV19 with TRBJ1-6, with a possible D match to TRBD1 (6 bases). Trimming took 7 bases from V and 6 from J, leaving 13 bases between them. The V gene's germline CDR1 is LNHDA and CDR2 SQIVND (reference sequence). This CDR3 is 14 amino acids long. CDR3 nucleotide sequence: TGTGCCAGTACCCTACGGGGGCTTAATTCACCCCTCCACTTT. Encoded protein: CASTLRGLNSPLHF.

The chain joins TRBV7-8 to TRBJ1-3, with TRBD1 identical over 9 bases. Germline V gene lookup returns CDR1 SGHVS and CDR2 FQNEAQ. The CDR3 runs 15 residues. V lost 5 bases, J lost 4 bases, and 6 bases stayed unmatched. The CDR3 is CASSIQGARGNTIYF. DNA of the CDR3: TGTGCCAGCAGCATACAGGGGGCGAGGGGAAACACCATATATTTT.

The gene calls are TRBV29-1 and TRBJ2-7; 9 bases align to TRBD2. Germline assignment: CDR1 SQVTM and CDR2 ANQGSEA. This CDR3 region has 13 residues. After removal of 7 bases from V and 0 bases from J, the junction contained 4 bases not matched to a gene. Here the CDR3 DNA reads TGCAGCGGCCTAGCGGGGTCCTCCTACGAGCAGTACTTC. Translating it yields CSGLAGSSYEQYF.

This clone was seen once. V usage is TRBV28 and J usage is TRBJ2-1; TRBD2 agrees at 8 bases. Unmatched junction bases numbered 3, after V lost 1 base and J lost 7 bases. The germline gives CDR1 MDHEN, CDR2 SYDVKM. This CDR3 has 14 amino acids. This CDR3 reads CASSLSASGNEQFF. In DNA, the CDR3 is TGTGCCAGCAGTTTATCCGCTAGCGGGAATGAGCAGTTCTTC.

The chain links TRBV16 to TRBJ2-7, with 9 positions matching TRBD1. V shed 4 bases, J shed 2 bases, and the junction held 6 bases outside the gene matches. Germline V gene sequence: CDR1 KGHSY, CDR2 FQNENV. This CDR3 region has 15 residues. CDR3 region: CASSLVGQGAYEQYF. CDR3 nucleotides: TGTGCCAGCAGCCTGGTGGGACAGGGTGCCTACGAGCAGTACTTC.

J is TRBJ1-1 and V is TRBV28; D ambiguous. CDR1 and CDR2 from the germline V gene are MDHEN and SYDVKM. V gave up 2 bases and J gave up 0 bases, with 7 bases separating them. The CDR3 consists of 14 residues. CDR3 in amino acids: CASSLSGLNTEAFF. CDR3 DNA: TGTGCCAGCAGTTTAAGCGGACTGAACACTGAAGCTTTCTTT. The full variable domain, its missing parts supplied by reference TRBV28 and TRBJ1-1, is DVKVTQSSRYLVKRTGEKVFLECVQDMDHENMFWYRQDPGLGLRLIYFSYDVKMKEKGDIPEGYSVSREKKERFSLILESASTNQTSMYLCASSLSGLNTEAFFGQGTRLTVV.

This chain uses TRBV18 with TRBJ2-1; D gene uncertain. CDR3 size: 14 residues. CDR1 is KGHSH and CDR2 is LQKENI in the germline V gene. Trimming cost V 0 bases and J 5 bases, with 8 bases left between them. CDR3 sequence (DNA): TGTGCCAGCTCACCACCGATTCTAAACAATGAGCAGTTCTTC. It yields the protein CASSPPILNNEQFF.